This TCR beta chain is drawn from a study of blood T cell repertoires in COVID-19. Study details: Specimens from acute and convalescent COVID-19 originated in the United States, Italy and Spain. PBMCs, B-cell-depleted T cells, or T cells were the source of the cDNA or gDNA that made up the material.

How the authors handled the data: Counts of nucleated cells, estimated from reference gene primer amplification, were obtained. Clones were sequenced by immunoSEQ multiplex PCR, and TCRdb holds only the in-frame ones, with some missing. The V and J calls and clone size are taken from that table; D and trimming were inferred from the DNA. The table shows some 140,000 clones, with about 89% occurring only once. Trimming stripped 1 base from V and 1 base from J, with 4 bases between. CDR1 LGHDT and CDR2 YNNKEL come from the germline V gene (reference sequence). The CDR3 extends over 13 amino acids. This chain uses TRBV3-1 (or the pseudogene TRBV3-2) with TRBJ2-5; D uncertain. The receptor was derived from a man aged 50 or older with active or convalescent COVID-19. The sequenced sample consisted of peripheral blood. CDR3 amino acids: CASSQGSQETQYF. The CDR3 DNA follows: TGTGCCAGCAGCCAAGGCAGCCAAGAGACCCAGTACTTC.